This TCR beta chain emerged from a study of T cell repertoires in cytomegalovirus infection. From the reads, TCRdb called clonotypes with MiXCR, one entry per CDR3 protein. Of about 60,000 distinct CDR3 sequences detected, approximately 36% appear once; the ten largest clones hold about three quarters. This clonotype was counted between two and nine times. What it binds is not known. Trimming cost V 3 bases and J 2 bases, with 8 bases left between them. This CDR3 is 14 amino acids long. Germline V gene data show CDR1 as SGHKS and CDR2 as YYEKEE (reference sequence). This TCR was recovered from a human donor in good health (CMV status not recorded). Some clones in this sample may be carry-over from other donors' samples. Source material: PBMCs, sequenced either directly or after in vitro stimulation (not recorded which). V and J are TRBV5-5 and TRBJ1-4, with D uncertain. The chain's CDR3 is CASSSRKTNEKLFF. The CDR3 DNA reads TGTGCCAGCAGCTCCAGGAAGACTAATGAAAAACTGTTTTTT.